The sequence of this TCR beta chain was determined in a study of blood T cell repertoires in COVID-19 (dated by TCRdb to 2018 to 2021). Study-wide context: Samples covering the acute and convalescent phases of COVID-19 were provided by collaborators in the United States, Italy and Spain. The material from the prospective study consisted of cDNA or gDNA derived from T cells, B-cell-depleted T cells, or PBMCs. The dataset comprised deeply sampled blood TCRbeta repertoires from subjects exposed to, actively infected with, or recovered from COVID-19. The repertoires were released in a freely available public database meant as a resource for research on the immune response to SARS-CoV-2. The samples were drawn from the first 160 participants of the ongoing ImmuneRACE study and from 1,254 subjects provided by 6 global collaborators. Nearly every sample came with metadata listing a de-identified subject ID, COVID-19 status, age in years and sex. HLA class I and class II types, where available, came from metadata supplied by the sample provider rather than from assay-based typing. Here is what the overall study found, with its caveats: The quantity of clinical and demographic metadata differed by source and by participant and was supplied without curation.

The CDR3 holds 13 amino acids from the cysteine to the phenylalanine. The entry retains the CDR3 DNA only, 39 bases that are in frame from base 1. The V and J ends are trimmed by 5 bases and 3 bases, leaving 10 bases between them. CDR1 and CDR2 were assigned from the germline V gene (reference sequence) as LNHNV and YYDKDF. Each collaborating institution followed its own protocols to collect whole blood in K2EDTA tubes. For TCRbeta analysis, collaborators shipped samples as frozen whole blood, isolated PBMCs, or DNA extracted from either of those sample types. A remark on this clone: Its antigen target is currently unknown. Base qualities are not recorded, but no much larger clone differs from it by a single base.

TCRbeta CDR3 regions were amplified from genomic DNA by means of the immunoSEQ Assay, a bias-controlled multiplex PCR. On the study's bioinformatics: The number of nucleated cells in each sample was estimated by amplification of reference gene primers within the assay. Sequence reads were collapsed and filtered to measure the absolute abundance of every unique TCRbeta CDR3 rearrangement. For each sample, productive Simpson clonality was calculated by taking the square root of Simpson's diversity index across productive rearrangements. TCRdb provides this immuneACCESS table in a form limited to in-frame rearrangements. Some clones are lacking; in checked studies, under half of them reflect an unresolved V gene, and why the rest are absent is not known. V and J calls and clone size are given by that table; D and trimming were obtained from the DNA. For this sample there are about 190,000 clones; around four fifths appear just once. The leading ten clones occupy around 15% of the sample.

The chain was built from TRBV15 and TRBJ1-1, with a tentative D gene TRBD1 over 6 matching bases. The TCR sequence derives from a man in his thirties or forties with active or convalescent COVID-19. Specimen: peripheral blood. The bases read TGTGCCACCAGCGGACACAGGGACACTGAAGCTTTCTTT. Translated, it gives CATSGHRDTEAFF.